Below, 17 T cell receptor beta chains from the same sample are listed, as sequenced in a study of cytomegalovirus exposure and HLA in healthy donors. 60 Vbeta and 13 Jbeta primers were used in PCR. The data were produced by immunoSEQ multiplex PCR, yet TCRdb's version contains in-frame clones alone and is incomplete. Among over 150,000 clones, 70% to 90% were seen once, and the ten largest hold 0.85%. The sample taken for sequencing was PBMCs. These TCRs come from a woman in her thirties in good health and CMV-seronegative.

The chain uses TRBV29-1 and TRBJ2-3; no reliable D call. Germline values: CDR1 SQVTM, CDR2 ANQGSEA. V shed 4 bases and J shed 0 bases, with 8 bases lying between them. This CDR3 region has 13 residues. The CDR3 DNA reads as TGCAGCGTTGGAGTAGCCAGCACAGATACGCAGTATTTT. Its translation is CSVGVASTDTQYF.

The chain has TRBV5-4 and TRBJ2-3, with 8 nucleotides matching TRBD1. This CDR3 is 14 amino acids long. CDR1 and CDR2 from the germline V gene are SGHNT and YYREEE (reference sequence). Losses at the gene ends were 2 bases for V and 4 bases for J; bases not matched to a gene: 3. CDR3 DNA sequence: TGTGCCAGCAGCTTAGACAGGGGTGCAGATACGCAGTATTTT. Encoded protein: CASSLDRGADTQYF.

Written as DNA, the CDR3 is TGCGCCAGCAGCCAAGGGTACAGGGAGACTGGAAACACCATATATTTT. Protein: CASSQGYRETGNTIYF. The chain links TRBV4-3 to TRBJ1-3; D is perhaps TRBD1 (6 bases). This CDR3 is built from 16 residues. Per germline, CDR1 LGHNA and CDR2 YSLEER. V shed 1 base and J shed 2 bases, with 12 bases lying between them.

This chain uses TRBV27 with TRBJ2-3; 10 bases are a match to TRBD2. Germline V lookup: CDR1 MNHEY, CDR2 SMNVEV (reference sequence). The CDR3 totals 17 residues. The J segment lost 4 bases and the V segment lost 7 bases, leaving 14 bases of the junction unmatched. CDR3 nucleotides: TGTGCCAGCACCACATCCCCTAGCGGGAGAGCCGCAGATACGCAGTATTTT. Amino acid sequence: CASTTSPSGRAADTQYF.

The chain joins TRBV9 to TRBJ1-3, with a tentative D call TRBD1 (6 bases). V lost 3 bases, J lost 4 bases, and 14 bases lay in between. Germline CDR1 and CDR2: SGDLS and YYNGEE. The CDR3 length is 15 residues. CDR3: CASSASGTTGNTIYF. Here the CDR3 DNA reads TGTGCCAGCAGCGCCTCCGGGACAACCGGAAACACCATATATTTT.

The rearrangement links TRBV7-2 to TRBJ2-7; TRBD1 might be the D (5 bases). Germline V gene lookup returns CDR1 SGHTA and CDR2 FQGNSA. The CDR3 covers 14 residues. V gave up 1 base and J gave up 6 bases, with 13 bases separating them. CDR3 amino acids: CASSLGQTPIEQYF. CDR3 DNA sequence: TGTGCCAGCAGCTTAGGACAGACCCCAATCGAGCAGTACTTC.

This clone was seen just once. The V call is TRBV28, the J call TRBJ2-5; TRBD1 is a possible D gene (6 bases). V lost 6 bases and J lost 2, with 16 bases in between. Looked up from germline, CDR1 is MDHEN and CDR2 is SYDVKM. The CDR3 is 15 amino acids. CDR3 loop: CASSPRGRLQETQYF. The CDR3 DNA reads TGTGCCAGCAGCCCCAGGGGCAGATTACAAGAGACCCAGTACTTC.

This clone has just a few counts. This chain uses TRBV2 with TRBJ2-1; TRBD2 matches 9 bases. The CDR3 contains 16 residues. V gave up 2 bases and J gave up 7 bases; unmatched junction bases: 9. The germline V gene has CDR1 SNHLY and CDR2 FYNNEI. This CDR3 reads CASSEPLAGARNEQFF. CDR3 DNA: TGTGCCAGCAGTGAACCATTAGCGGGAGCGAGAAATGAGCAGTTCTTC.

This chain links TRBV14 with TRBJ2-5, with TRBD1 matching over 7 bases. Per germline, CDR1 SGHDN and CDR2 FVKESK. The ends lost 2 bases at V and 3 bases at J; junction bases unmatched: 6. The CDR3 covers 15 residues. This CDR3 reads CASSQLQGKEETQYF. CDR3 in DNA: TGTGCCAGCAGCCAATTACAGGGGAAGGAAGAGACCCAGTACTTC.

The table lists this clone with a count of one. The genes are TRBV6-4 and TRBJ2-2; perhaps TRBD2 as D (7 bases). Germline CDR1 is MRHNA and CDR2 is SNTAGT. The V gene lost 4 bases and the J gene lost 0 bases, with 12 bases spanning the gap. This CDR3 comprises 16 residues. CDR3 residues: CASSGTGGANTGELFF. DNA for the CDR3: TGTGCCAGCAGTGGAACGGGGGGCGCGAACACCGGGGAGCTGTTTTTT.

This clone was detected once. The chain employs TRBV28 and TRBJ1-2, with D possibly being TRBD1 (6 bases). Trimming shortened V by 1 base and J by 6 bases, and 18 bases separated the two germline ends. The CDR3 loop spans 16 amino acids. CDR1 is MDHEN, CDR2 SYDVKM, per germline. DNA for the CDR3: TGTGCCAGCAGTTTATCCTTCCGGCAGGGGAGGGATGGCTACACCTTC. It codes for CASSLSFRQGRDGYTF.

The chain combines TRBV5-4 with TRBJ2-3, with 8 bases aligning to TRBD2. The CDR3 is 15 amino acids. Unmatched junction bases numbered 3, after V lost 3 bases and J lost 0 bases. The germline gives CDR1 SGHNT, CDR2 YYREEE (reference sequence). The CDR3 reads CASSSTSGSTDTQYF. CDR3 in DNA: TGTGCCAGCAGCTCAACTAGCGGAAGCACAGATACGCAGTATTTT.

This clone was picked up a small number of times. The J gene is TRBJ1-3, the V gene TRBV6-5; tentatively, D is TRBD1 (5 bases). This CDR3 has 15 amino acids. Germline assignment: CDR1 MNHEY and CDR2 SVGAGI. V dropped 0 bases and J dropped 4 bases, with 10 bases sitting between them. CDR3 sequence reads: CASSYSGGGGNTIYF. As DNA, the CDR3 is TGTGCCAGCAGTTACTCGGGCGGGGGGGGAAACACCATATATTTT.

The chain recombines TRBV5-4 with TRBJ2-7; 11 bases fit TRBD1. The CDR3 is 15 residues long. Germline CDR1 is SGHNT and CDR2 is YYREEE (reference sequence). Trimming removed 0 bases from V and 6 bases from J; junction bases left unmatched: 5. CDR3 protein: CASSLAWTGGGEQYF. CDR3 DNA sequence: TGTGCCAGCAGCTTGGCCTGGACAGGGGGCGGCGAGCAGTACTTC.

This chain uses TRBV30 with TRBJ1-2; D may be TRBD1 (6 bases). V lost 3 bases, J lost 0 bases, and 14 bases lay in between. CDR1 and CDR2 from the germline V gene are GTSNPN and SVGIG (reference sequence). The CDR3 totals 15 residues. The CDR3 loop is CAWRPFRTANYGYTF. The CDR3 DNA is TGTGCCTGGAGACCCTTTAGGACAGCTAACTATGGCTACACCTTC.

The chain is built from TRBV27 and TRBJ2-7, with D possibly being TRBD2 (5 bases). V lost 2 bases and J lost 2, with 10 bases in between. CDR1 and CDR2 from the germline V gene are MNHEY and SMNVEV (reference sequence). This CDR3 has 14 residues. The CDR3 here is CASSLGGPPYEQYF. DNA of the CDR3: TGTGCCAGCAGTTTAGGCGGGCCCCCCTACGAGCAGTACTTC.

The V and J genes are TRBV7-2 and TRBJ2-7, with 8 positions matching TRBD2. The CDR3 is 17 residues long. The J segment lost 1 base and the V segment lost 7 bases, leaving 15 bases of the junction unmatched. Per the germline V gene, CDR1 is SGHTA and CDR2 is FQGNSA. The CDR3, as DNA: TGTGCCAGCACCCTTAGGACCAGCGGGGGAAAATCCTACGAGCAGTACTTC. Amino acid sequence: CASTLRTSGGKSYEQYF.